The 2 T cell receptor beta chains given below trace back to one sample, sequenced in a study of blood T cell repertoires in COVID-19. TCRdb keeps only in-frame clones here, not all; method: immunoSEQ multiplex PCR. The table shows 20,000 to 25,000 clones, with 86% occurring only once. Material for sequencing was peripheral blood. These receptors were obtained from a man in his fifties with active COVID-19.

The V call is TRBV24-1, the J call TRBJ2-1, with TRBD2 matching over 13 bases. CDR3 length: 18 residues. Germline-derived CDR1 and CDR2 are KGHDR and SFDVKD. V lost 9 bases to trimming and J lost 6 bases; unmatched junction nucleotides: 16. The CDR3 loop is CATPRGGLAGAPCNEQFF. The DNA of the CDR3 is TGTGCCACCCCCCGGGGTGGACTAGCGGGGGCCCCTTGCAATGAGCAGTTCTTC.

The V gene is TRBV15, the J gene TRBJ2-3; D is ambiguous. Germline-derived CDR1 and CDR2 are LNHNV and YYDKDF (reference sequence). Deletions cut 5 bases from V and 3 bases from J, with 6 bases between. CDR3 length: 12 amino acids. DNA of the CDR3: TGTGCCACCAGCCTACGAACAGATACGCAGTATTTT. This sequence encodes CATSLRTDTQYF. Variable domain in full (rest from reference TRBV15 and TRBJ2-3): DAMVIQNPRYQVTQFGKPVTLSCSQTLNHNVMYWYQQKSSQAPKLLFHYYDKDFNNEADTPDNFQSRRPNTSFCFLDIRSPGLGDTAMYLCATSLRTDTQYFGPGTRLTVL.